This note documents a single T cell receptor (beta chain) sequence. Sequencing was performed with immunoSEQ multiplex PCR; in TCRdb, only in-frame clones are kept and a portion is missing. The table records 660,000 or so clones, roughly 95% of them present only once. CD45RO-negative, CCR7-positively selected cells formed the naive CD8 fraction, excluding terminally differentiated effector memory CD45RA+ cells. This record comes from a study of shared clonotypes between healthy human individuals. The ends lost 1 base at V and 6 bases at J; junction bases unmatched: 5. The CDR3 loop spans 16 amino acids. Germline V gives CDR1 SGHAT, CDR2 FQDESV (reference sequence).

This chain joins TRBV11-1 and TRBJ2-2; 10 bases fit TRBD2. This clonotype originated in a woman aged 25 to 45 in good health. Sequenced input: naive CD8+ T cells sorted from blood. The CDR3 region is CASSLVLAGLSGELFF. CDR3 DNA sequence: TGTGCCAGCAGCTTAGTACTAGCGGGATTATCCGGGGAGCTGTTTTTT.